These T cell receptor beta chains were read from a single sample in a study of blood T cell repertoires in COVID-19. TCRdb keeps only in-frame clones here, not all; method: immunoSEQ multiplex PCR. This table holds about 500,000 clones, roughly nine tenths found once. The sequencing sample was made of peripheral blood. These receptors all stem from a woman aged 45-60 years with COVID-19, enrolled during active disease. Both conserved end residues are part of each CDR3. The D gene is left open where the match is weak. Not all rows give a size; the values are once, few, many and, for expanded clones, a class.

TRBJ1-2	TRBV5-8	.	TRBD1	15	CASSSSGTAGHGYTF	TGTGCCAGCAGCTCCTCAGGGACAGCCGGCCATGGCTACACCTTC
TRBJ1-5	TRBV6-5	.	.	15	CATIAPDLLNQPQHF	TGTGCCACTATAGCACCCGATCTCCTTAATCAGCCCCAGCATTTT
TRBJ1-2	TRBV14	.	.	14	CASSQEAVGRGYTF	TGTGCCAGCAGCCAAGAGGCGGTGGGGCGGGGCTACACCTTC
TRBJ2-2	TRBV6-6	once	.	14	CATRDSLNTGELFF	TGTGCCACCCGAGACAGCCTGAACACCGGGGAGCTGTTTTTT
TRBJ2-1	TRBV12-1	.	.	15	CASSFRGQPDNEQFF	TGTGCCAGCAGCTTTCGCGGACAGCCTGACAATGAGCAGTTCTTC
TRBJ1-1	TRBV11-2	.	.	13	CASSLSLGGEAFF	TGTGCCAGCAGCTTAAGCTTAGGAGGTGAAGCTTTCTTT
TRBJ2-2	TRBV19	.	TRBD2	17	CASGKERGIANTGELFF	TGTGCCAGTGGGAAAGAGCGGGGGATCGCGAACACCGGGGAGCTGTTTTTT
TRBJ2-1	TRBV7-9	.	TRBD1	15	CASSSGTGVIGEQFF	TGTGCCAGCAGCTCCGGGACAGGGGTGATAGGTGAGCAGTTCTTC
TRBJ1-2	TRBV2	.	.	13	CASSGISNYGYTF	TGTGCCAGCAGTGGTATATCTAACTATGGCTACACCTTC
TRBJ1-1	TRBV5-4	few	.	14	CASSWGTGWTEAFF	TGTGCCAGCAGCTGGGGGACTGGGTGGACTGAAGCTTTCTTT
TRBJ1-5	TRBV28	.	.	16	CASSPTGEMSNQPQHF	TGTGCCAGCAGCCCGACCGGGGAGATGAGCAATCAGCCCCAGCATTTT
TRBJ2-1	TRBV4-2	.	TRBD1	15	CASSQVGTGANEQFF	TGTGCCAGCAGCCAAGTTGGGACAGGGGCGAATGAGCAGTTCTTC
TRBJ1-1	TRBV13	.	.	15	CASSFRAPGNTEAFF	TGTGCCAGCAGCTTTCGTGCCCCGGGGAACACTGAAGCTTTCTTT
TRBJ1-2	TRBV11-3	.	.	13	CASSLRSGYGYTF	TGTGCCAGCAGCCTCCGGTCCGGGTATGGCTACACCTTC
TRBJ2-2	TRBV4-2	.	.	17	CASSQLGKQGNTGELFF	TGTGCCAGCAGCCAACTGGGGAAACAGGGGAACACCGGGGAGCTGTTTTTT
TRBJ1-1	TRBV13	.	.	11	CASSLGSRAFF	TGTGCCAGCAGCTTAGGATCACGGGCTTTCTTT
TRBJ1-1	TRBV7-9	.	.	13	CASSLGAYTEAFF	TGTGCCAGCAGCTTAGGGGCGTACACTGAAGCTTTCTTT
TRBJ1-5	TRBV18	few	.	12	CASSLQGQPQHF	TGTGCCAGCTCACTACAGGGTCAGCCCCAGCATTTT
TRBJ2-4	TRBV19	once	TRBD2	16	CASSMRGGAQLNIQYF	TGTGCCAGTAGTATGCGCGGGGGGGCCCAGCTAAACATTCAGTACTTC
TRBJ1-2	TRBV19	.	TRBD1	15	CASSPTGEKDYGYTF	TGTGCCAGTAGCCCGACAGGGGAAAAGGACTATGGCTACACCTTC
TRBJ2-3	TRBV5-8	.	.	18	CASSLGLATDTSTDTQYF	TGTGCCAGCAGCTTGGGACTGGCGACAGATACTAGCACAGATACGCAGTATTTT
TRBJ1-1	TRBV5-4	.	.	14	CASSLATENTEAFF	TGTGCCAGCAGCTTGGCGACAGAGAACACTGAAGCTTTCTTT
TRBJ2-1	TRBV6-4	.	.	16	CASSDVRGASYNEQFF	TGTGCCAGCAGTGACGTACGCGGGGCGTCCTACAATGAGCAGTTCTTC
TRBJ2-2	TRBV7-3	.	.	12	CASSLYNGELFF	TGTGCCAGCAGCCTATATAACGGGGAGCTGTTTTTT
TRBJ2-2	TRBV27	once	TRBD2	15	CASSSGGGRTGELFF	TGTGCCAGCTCGTCGGGCGGGGGTAGAACCGGGGAGCTGTTTTTT
TRBJ1-2	TRBV28	.	TRBD1	13	CASKQGVDRGYTF	TGTGCCAGCAAACAGGGGGTTGATCGTGGCTACACCTTC
TRBJ1-4	TRBV5-1	.	.	14	CASSSGIAGEKLFF	TGCGCCAGCAGCTCCGGGATAGCAGGAGAAAAACTGTTTTTT
TRBJ2-7	TRBV2	.	TRBD1	13	CASSEGQGSEQYF	TGTGCCAGCAGTGAGGGACAGGGGTCCGAGCAGTACTTC
TRBJ1-2	TRBV19	.	TRBD1	14	CASRQTGTGDGYTF	TGTGCCAGTAGGCAGACTGGAACAGGGGATGGCTACACCTTC
TRBJ1-5	TRBV9	.	.	13	CASSALSNQPQHF	TGTGCCAGCAGCGCCCTAAGCAATCAGCCCCAGCATTTT
TRBJ1-1	TRBV12-5	.	.	13	CASGLVGGPEAFF	TGTGCTAGTGGTTTGGTGGGGGGACCTGAAGCTTTCTTT
TRBJ1-6	TRBV7-2	.	.	14	CASSWGGPRSPLHF	TGTGCCAGCAGCTGGGGGGGACCGAGATCACCCCTCCACTTT
TRBJ1-1	TRBV19	few	TRBD1	14	CASSVTGVNTEAFF	TGTGCCAGTAGTGTGACAGGGGTGAACACTGAAGCTTTCTTT
TRBJ1-2	TRBV11-2	once	.	15	CASSPDLTGAYGYTF	TGTGCCAGCAGCCCGGATTTGACAGGAGCCTATGGCTACACCTTC
TRBJ1-1	TRBV21-1	.	.	11	CASPRDTEAFF	TGTGCCAGCCCACGGGATACTGAAGCTTTCTTT
TRBJ1-5	TRBV2	.	TRBD1	14	CASSFGQDHQPQHF	TGTGCCAGCAGTTTCGGACAGGATCATCAGCCCCAGCATTTT
TRBJ1-2	TRBV5-5	.	.	15	CASSLVGTPVLGYTF	TGTGCCAGCAGCTTGGTTGGGACACCAGTTTTAGGCTACACCTTC
TRBJ1-2	TRBV19	.	TRBD1	17	CASSPQGDLGLNYGYTF	TGTGCCAGTAGTCCTCAGGGGGATTTAGGGCTCAACTATGGCTACACCTTC
TRBJ2-5	TRBV5-1	.	TRBD1	16	CASSTGQGLKQETQYF	TGCGCCAGCAGCACGGGACAGGGGCTAAAACAAGAGACCCAGTACTTC
TRBJ1-5	TRBV18	once	.	14	CASSPSDNNQPQHF	TGTGCCAGCTCACCATCAGATAACAATCAGCCCCAGCATTTT
TRBJ1-1	TRBV5-1	.	.	14	CASSLDRINTEAFF	TGCGCCAGCAGCTTGGACAGGATCAACACTGAAGCTTTCTTT
TRBJ1-1	TRBV27	.	.	14	CASSWQGLNTEAFF	TGTGCCAGCAGTTGGCAGGGTTTGAACACTGAAGCTTTCTTT
TRBJ2-7	TRBV20-1	.	TRBD2	11	CSAKRGHEQYF	TGCAGTGCTAAGCGGGGGCACGAGCAGTACTTC
TRBJ1-1	TRBV3-1/TRBV3-2	.	.	14	CASSQERQSTEAFF	TGTGCCAGCAGCCAAGAGAGACAGTCCACTGAAGCTTTCTTT
TRBJ1-1	TRBV18	.	.	13	CASSSGMNTEAFF	TGTGCCAGCTCAAGCGGCATGAACACTGAAGCTTTCTTT
TRBJ1-2	TRBV12-3/TRBV12-4	.	.	13	CASSLGVRRGYTF	TGTGCCAGCAGTTTAGGGGTACGGCGGGGCTACACCTTC